The entry below describes one TCR beta chain. Only in-frame clones appear in the TCRdb table, and some are missing; sequencing was by immunoSEQ multiplex PCR. The sample has about 88,000 clones; over 75% are singletons. Germline CDR1 reads LNHDA; CDR2 reads SQIVND (reference sequence). J was trimmed by 0 bases and V by 3 bases; bases with no gene match: 9. This CDR3 contains 17 residues. The sample originates from a study of a mutant IDH1 vaccine in newly diagnosed glioma. Stated time point: baseline, week 1 (first vaccination visit). Treatment of the sample: pre-vaccination baseline after standard-of-care therapy.

The input for sequencing was PBMCs, taken from a glioma patient treated with radiotherapy, temozolomide or both. This clonotype was sampled from a man between 40 and 49 years old with glioma. Some clones in this sample may be carry-over from other donors' samples. This chain links TRBV19 with TRBJ2-3; 7 bases are shared with TRBD2. The CDR3 region has the DNA TGTGCCAGTAGTATTCGGGGTCTAGCGGCTAGCACAGATACGCAGTATTTT. This encodes CASSIRGLAASTDTQYF. Combining the CDR3 with reference TRBV19 and TRBJ2-3 gives the whole variable domain DGGITQSPKYLFRKEGQNVTLSCEQNLNHDAMYWYRQDPGQGLRLIYYSQIVNDFQKGDIAEGYSVSREKKESFPLTVTSAQKNPTAFYLCASSIRGLAASTDTQYFGPGTRLTVL.